Listed here are 15 T cell receptor beta chains from one sample, sequenced in a study of blood T cell repertoires in COVID-19. Libraries were prepared by immunoSEQ multiplex PCR; TCRdb keeps only in-frame clonotypes and omits some of them. In the table there are a few hundred thousand clones, approximately 85% of which are singletons. The sample was peripheral blood. These receptors came from a man aged 50-59 years with active or convalescent COVID-19.

The genes are TRBV2 and TRBJ2-1; tentative D call: TRBD1 (5 bases). The CDR3 runs 15 residues. Looked up from germline, CDR1 is SNHLY and CDR2 is FYNNEI. The ends were cut back, 1 base at V and 2 bases at J, with 9 bases in the middle. Here the CDR3 DNA reads TGTGCCAGCAGTGAAGGACAGCTCGCCTACAATGAGCAGTTCTTC. It yields the protein CASSEGQLAYNEQFF.

The chain has TRBV18 and TRBJ1-4; 7 nucleotides match TRBD1. From germline, CDR1 is KGHSH and CDR2 LQKENI. The V and J ends lost 4 bases and 8 bases, in that order; junction bases with no gene match: 7. The CDR3 totals 14 residues. The CDR3 nucleotides are TGTGCCAGCTCACTAGGACAGGCCGGAGAAAAACTGTTTTTT. Its protein product is CASSLGQAGEKLFF.

The chain couples TRBV5-1 to TRBJ2-7; D is ambiguous. V was trimmed by 4 bases and J by 1 base, leaving 9 bases between them. The CDR3 length is 13 residues. Looked up from germline, CDR1 is SGHRS and CDR2 is YFSETQ. The CDR3, as DNA: TGCGCCAGCAGCCTGCAGGCTTCCTACGAGCAGTACTTC. Translation gives CASSLQASYEQYF.

The V and J genes are TRBV5-8 and TRBJ1-3; 7 bases are a match to TRBD1. Germline CDR1 SGHTS, CDR2 YDEGEE. The CDR3 contains 15 residues. With 4 bases clipped from V and 0 bases from J, the junction kept 4 bases outside the gene matches. DNA of the CDR3: TGTGCCAGCAGCGTGACAGGGAGCTCTGGAAACACCATATATTTT. As protein: CASSVTGSSGNTIYF.

This chain uses TRBV7-2 with TRBJ2-7; 8 bases align to TRBD1. This CDR3 is 15 amino acids long. Germline-derived CDR1 and CDR2 are SGHTA and FQGNSA. J lost 0 bases, V lost 3 bases, and 4 bases had no gene match. The CDR3 DNA is TGTGCCAGCAGCTTGGGGACAGGACTCTCCTACGAGCAGTACTTC. Encoded protein: CASSLGTGLSYEQYF.

J is TRBJ2-5 and V is TRBV27, with D possibly being TRBD1 (6 bases). Trimming cost V 5 bases and J 2 bases, with 12 bases left between them. Germline-derived CDR1 and CDR2 are MNHEY and SMNVEV (reference sequence). The CDR3 runs to 14 residues. CDR3 bases: TGTGCCAGCAGTGTCGGGACAAATCAAGAGACCCAGTACTTC. This translates into CASSVGTNQETQYF.

The genes are TRBV7-6 and TRBJ2-1; TRBD2 agrees at 10 bases. The J segment lost 3 bases and the V segment lost 4 bases, leaving 12 bases of the junction unmatched. Germline CDR1 is SGHVS and CDR2 is FNYEAQ. This CDR3 is 18 amino acids long. The CDR3 sequence is CASSSRGLAGEGYNEQFF. The CDR3 nucleotides are TGTGCCAGCAGCTCCAGAGGGCTAGCGGGAGAGGGCTACAATGAGCAGTTCTTC. The whole variable domain, filled in from reference TRBV7-6 and TRBJ2-1, reads GAGVSQSPRYKVTKRGQDVALRCDPISGHVSLYWYRQALGQGPEFLTYFNYEAQQDKSGLPNDRFSAERPEGSISTLTIQRTEQRDSAMYRCASSSRGLAGEGYNEQFFGPGTRLTVL.

This CDR3 is CASSWAGVNTGELFF. CDR3 DNA: TGTGCCAGCAGCTGGGCGGGCGTCAACACCGGGGAGCTGTTTTTT. The chain uses TRBV7-2 and TRBJ2-2; the D gene is possibly TRBD2 (5 bases). The CDR3 sequence is 15 residues long. The germline CDR1 and CDR2 sequences are SGHTA and FQGNSA. V was cut by 4 bases and J by 2 bases, with 11 bases left in between. Based on the CDR3 plus reference TRBV7-2 and TRBJ2-2, the full variable domain is GAGVSQSPSNKVTEKGKDVELRCDPISGHTALYWYRQSLGQGLEFLIYFQGNSAPDKSGLPSDRFSAERTGGSVSTLTIQRTQQEDSAVYLCASSWAGVNTGELFFGEGSRLTVL.

The chain carries TRBV19 and TRBJ1-5, with 10 bases matching TRBD1. CDR1 and CDR2 from the germline V gene are LNHDA and SQIVND (reference sequence). There are 14 residues in the CDR3. V lost 4 bases and J lost 7; bases outside the gene matches: 4. The CDR3 protein is CASSTGQGVQPQHF. Written as DNA, the CDR3 is TGTGCCAGTAGTACTGGACAGGGGGTGCAGCCCCAGCATTTT.

The chain carries TRBV7-9 and TRBJ2-1, with D possibly being TRBD2 (5 bases). Germline CDR1 and CDR2: SEHNR and FQNEAQ (reference sequence). The CDR3 has 13 residues. Trimming stripped 5 bases from V and 9 bases from J, with 14 bases between. DNA of the CDR3: TGTGCCAGCAGCCCCATCCACCGGGGTGAGCAGTTCTTC. Protein sequence: CASSPIHRGEQFF.

The rearrangement links TRBV10-3 to TRBJ2-4; D may be TRBD2 (6 bases). The V gene's germline CDR1 is ENHRY and CDR2 SYGVKD. V dropped 4 bases and J dropped 3 bases, with 10 bases sitting between them. CDR3 length equals 14 residues. The CDR3 DNA follows: TGTGCCATCAGTGGGTCCGGGAGCAAAAACATTCAGTACTTC. Amino acid sequence: CAISGSGSKNIQYF.

This chain links TRBV30 with TRBJ2-7; D not resolved. V lost 3 bases and J lost 4, with 28 bases in between. The CDR3 runs to 18 residues. Germline lookup yields CDR1 GTSNPN and CDR2 SVGIG (reference sequence). The CDR3 region is CAWSGALSFAEIKYEQYF. In DNA form, the CDR3 reads TGTGCCTGGAGCGGAGCCCTTTCATTCGCGGAGATAAAATACGAGCAGTACTTC.

The chain carries TRBV4-2 and TRBJ2-5; 7 bases line up with TRBD2. J was trimmed by 4 bases and V by 1 base; bases with no gene match: 3. The germline V gene encodes CDR1 LGHNA and CDR2 YNFKEQ. The CDR3 is made up of 14 amino acids. Written as DNA, the CDR3 is TGTGCCAGCAGCCAAGCGGCTAGCGGAGAGACCCAGTACTTC. This translates into CASSQAASGETQYF.

V and J are TRBV5-1 and TRBJ2-1; weak D call: TRBD2 (5 bases). The CDR3 is 16 amino acids. The V gene's germline CDR1 is SGHRS and CDR2 YFSETQ. Trimming pared 0 bases from V and 6 bases from J, leaving 16 bases between. Written as DNA, the CDR3 is TGCGCCAGCAGCTTGGTGTTGGGTGGGAGTTTCAATGAGCAGTTCTTC. It translates to CASSLVLGGSFNEQFF.

V and J are TRBV28 and TRBJ2-7, with TRBD1 matching 8 bases. Germline assignment: CDR1 MDHEN and CDR2 SYDVKM. This CDR3 has 13 amino acids. The J segment lost 7 bases and the V segment lost 6 bases, leaving 8 bases of the junction unmatched. This CDR3 is CASRGITGGEQYF. As DNA, the CDR3 is TGTGCCAGCAGGGGAATAACAGGGGGAGAGCAGTACTTC.